The 32 T cell receptor beta chains in this list originate from one sample, sequenced in a study of naive and memory T cell subsets. Two oligonucleotides, mixed equimolar, formed the beta constant-region primer covering TRBC1 and TRBC2. TCRdb reprocessed the UMI-ligation and nested PCR reads with MiXCR, giving one entry per CDR3 protein. Here the sample spans some 87,000 distinct CDR3 sequences, 5.5% to 8.5% being singletons. Sequencing used central memory CD4+ T cells from blood. Receptors were obtained from a human donor in good health.

This chain joins TRBV3-2 and TRBJ1-1; TRBD1, the table's D call, lacks a check against the DNA. TRBV3-2 is assigned pseudogene status. The CDR3 has 18 amino acids. CDR3 residues: CASSQDPQGDRENTEAFF. The CDR3 DNA is TGTGCCAGCAGCCAAGACCCCCAAGGGGACAGGGAGAACACTGAAGCTTTCTTT.

This clonotype was counted between two and nine times. The J gene is TRBJ1-4, the V gene TRBV30; perhaps TRBD1 as D (5 bases). V lost 2 bases to trimming and J lost 4 bases, with 11 bases between them. The CDR3 is 14 residues long. Germline-derived CDR1 and CDR2 are GTSNPN and SVGIG (reference sequence). The CDR3 DNA is TGTGCCTGGAGTCGACAGAAACTTAATGAAAAACTGTTTTTT. It encodes CAWSRQKLNEKLFF.

This sequence joins TRBV28 and TRBJ1-1; no clear D gene. The CDR3 sequence is 13 residues long. Germline V gene sequence: CDR1 MDHEN, CDR2 SYDVKM. V was clipped by 7 bases and J by 9 bases, with 18 bases between them. CDR3 protein: CASTLGGDQKAFF. The CDR3 coding sequence is TGTGCCAGCACCCTCGGTGGCGACCAAAAAGCTTTCTTT.

At least ten counts were recorded for this clonotype. The rearrangement joins TRBV12-3 or TRBV12-4 to TRBJ1-5; D gene ambiguous. The length of the CDR3 is 12 residues. V lost 3 bases and J lost 5, with 5 bases in between. The CDR3 reads CASSFWDQPQHF. DNA for the CDR3: TGTGCCAGCAGTTTTTGGGATCAGCCCCAGCATTTT.

This clonotype was seen at least ten times. The rearrangement joins TRBV30 to TRBJ2-1; TRBD2 matches at 8 bases. Germline V gene data show CDR1 as GTSNPN and CDR2 as SVGIG (reference sequence). Trimming cost V 7 bases and J 5 bases; bases outside gene matches: 13. The CDR3 length is 15 residues. The CDR3 DNA sequence: TGTGCCTCATCCTGGAGTCCGGGGGGGCACAATGAGCAGTTCTTC. It is translated as CASSWSPGGHNEQFF.

This clonotype was seen a few times. The chain employs TRBV4-3 and TRBJ2-3; D may be TRBD1 or TRBD2 (5 bases each). V lost 0 bases, J lost 2 bases, and 12 bases lay in between. CDR1 and CDR2 (germline): LGHNA, YSLEER. The CDR3 runs 16 residues. The CDR3 protein is CASSQERGRNTDTQYF. The CDR3 DNA reads TGCGCCAGCAGCCAAGAGAGGGGACGAAACACAGATACGCAGTATTTT.

This clonotype appeared many times. The chain combines TRBV6-2 or TRBV6-3 with TRBJ2-7; the D gene could be TRBD1 or TRBD2 (5 bases each). Germline CDR1 MNHEY, CDR2 SVGEGT. The length of the CDR3 is 14 residues. V was cut by 6 bases and J by 2 bases, with 14 bases left in between. The CDR3 loop reads CASSDAGATYEQYF. CDR3 sequence (DNA): TGTGCCAGCAGCGACGCCGGGGCCACCTACGAGCAGTACTTC.

This clonotype was observed a handful of times. The chain links TRBV27 to TRBJ2-3; 12 bases map to TRBD2. The trim removed 6 bases at V and 5 bases at J, leaving 6 bases unmatched. This CDR3 is built from 15 residues. Germline assignment: CDR1 MNHEY and CDR2 SMNVEV (reference sequence). CDR3 coding DNA: TGTGCCAGCAGCCAACTAGCGGGGGGTCAAGATACGCAGTATTTT. Its translation: CASSQLAGGQDTQYF.

The table lists this clonotype with many counts. CDR3 bases: TGTGCCAGCAGCCCCAGGGGACAAGCGAACACCGGGGAGCTGTTTTTT. This sequence encodes CASSPRGQANTGELFF. The chain uses TRBV12-3 or TRBV12-4 and TRBJ2-2, with D perhaps TRBD1 (6 bases). V was pared by 6 bases and J by 0 bases, with 14 bases between. The CDR3 has 16 amino acids.

This clonotype turned up a few times. The gene calls are TRBV5-5 and TRBJ1-1; 9 nucleotides align to TRBD1. CDR1 and CDR2 (germline): SGHKS, YYEKEE (reference sequence). The V and J ends lost 5 bases and 8 bases, in that order; junction bases with no gene match: 10. The CDR3 has 14 residues. The CDR3 sequence: CASSGRPGQGEAFF. The CDR3 region has the DNA TGTGCCAGCAGTGGACGTCCGGGACAGGGAGAAGCTTTCTTT.

CDR3: CASTSWGNYEQYF. DNA of the CDR3: TGTGCCAGCACTTCCTGGGGGAACTACGAGCAGTACTTC. The V gene is TRBV12-3 or TRBV12-4, the J gene TRBJ2-7, with D tentatively TRBD1 or TRBD2 (5 bases each). V lost 7 bases and J 3 bases, leaving 13 bases between the germline ends. The CDR3 length is 13 residues.

Comments on this clonotype: A much larger clonotype is one base distant, so this may be a read error. For the CDR3, the DNA is TGTGTCAGCAGTACATGGACAGGGGCGAGTTCACCCCTCCACTTT. Amino acid sequence: CVSSTWTGASSPLHF. This chain connects TRBV28 to TRBJ1-6, with 9 bases identical to TRBD1. The CDR3 is made up of 15 amino acids. Germline V gene lookup returns CDR1 MDHEN and CDR2 SYDVKM.

This clonotype has a count of ten or more. This rearrangement joins TRBV27 to TRBJ1-2, with no clear D. The CDR3 is 15 residues long. V lost 2 bases and J lost 0, with 10 bases in between. Germline CDR1 reads MNHEY; CDR2 reads SMNVEV (reference sequence). The CDR3 region has the DNA TGTGCCAGCAGTTTACGAGGTAGAGCTAACTATGGCTACACCTTC. This translates into CASSLRGRANYGYTF.

The CDR3: CASTASGRASETQYF. CDR3 in DNA: TGTGCCAGTACGGCTAGCGGGAGGGCCTCGGAGACCCAGTACTTC. This chain uses TRBV19 with TRBJ2-5, with 12 bases that match TRBD2. With 7 bases clipped from V and 5 bases from J, the junction kept 8 bases outside the gene matches. The CDR3 is 15 residues long. The germline V gene has CDR1 LNHDA and CDR2 SQIVND (reference sequence).

A few counts support this clonotype. This chain links TRBV11-3 with TRBJ2-1, with TRBD1 identical over 8 bases. The V segment lost 6 bases and the J segment 8 bases; nucleotides outside the gene matches: 18. The CDR3 extends over 17 amino acids. Germline V CDR1 and CDR2: SGHNT, YENEEA. The CDR3 DNA reads as TGTGCCAGCAGTTTATCCCCTGGCAGGGGGCTGAGGGATGAGCAGTTCTTC. It specifies CASSLSPGRGLRDEQFF.

This clonotype was seen a few times. The rearrangement joins TRBV6-5 to TRBJ1-4; D is undetermined. Per the germline V gene, CDR1 is MNHEY and CDR2 is SVGAGI. The CDR3 spans 14 residues. V was cut by 10 bases and J by 0 bases, with 12 bases left in between. DNA of the CDR3: TGTGCCACCGGACGGACCGCAACTAATGAAAAACTGTTTTTT. Protein sequence: CATGRTATNEKLFF.

In this sample, this clonotype turned up many times. The chain couples TRBV2 to TRBJ1-5; no firm D call. Trimming removed 3 bases from V and 4 bases from J, with 10 bases in between. Germline V gene lookup returns CDR1 SNHLY and CDR2 FYNNEI. The CDR3 is 14 residues long. CDR3 in amino acids: CASSDVLVNQPQHF. The CDR3 DNA follows: TGTGCCAGCAGTGATGTTCTTGTTAATCAGCCCCAGCATTTT. Looking up the rest from reference TRBV2 and TRBJ1-5 gives the full variable domain: EPEVTQTPSHQVTQMGQEVILRCVPISNHLYFYWYRQILGQKVEFLVSFYNNEISEKSEIFDDQFSVERPDGSNFTLKIRSTKLEDSAMYFCASSDVLVNQPQHFGDGTRLSIL.

The chain links TRBV6-2 or TRBV6-3 to TRBJ2-5; 7 nucleotides match TRBD2. V lost 2 bases and J lost 9; bases outside the gene matches: 9. The germline V gene has CDR1 MNHEY and CDR2 SVGEGT. CDR3 length equals 14 residues. The CDR3 nucleotides read TGTGCCAGCAGTTACAGCAGCGGGGTTTCGGCCCAGTACTTC. Residues: CASSYSSGVSAQYF.

This clonotype was observed a few times. The J gene is TRBJ1-3, the V gene TRBV12-3 or TRBV12-4; TRBD1 is a possible D gene (6 bases). V gave up 6 bases and J gave up 0 bases, with 12 bases separating them. The CDR3 loop spans 15 amino acids. The DNA for the CDR3 is TGTGCCAGCAGACGACAGGACACCTCTGGAAACACCATATATTTT. Its protein is CASRRQDTSGNTIYF.

Many counts were recorded for this clonotype. The chain recombines TRBV12-3 or TRBV12-4 with TRBJ1-2; D is unclear. This CDR3 spans 13 amino acids. Deletions cut 7 bases from V and 5 bases from J, with 14 bases between. The CDR3 DNA follows: TGTGCCAGCACCCCCAAAGTCGAGTATGGCTACACCTTC. Residues: CASTPKVEYGYTF.

Many counts were recorded for this clonotype. The V call is TRBV6-4, the J call TRBJ2-3; 8 bases line up with TRBD1. V lost 3 bases, J lost 5 bases, and 4 bases stayed unmatched. The CDR3 extends over 14 amino acids. Per germline, CDR1 MRHNA and CDR2 SNTAGT. CDR3 DNA sequence: TGTGCCAGCAGTGAACAGGGGGGAGAAGATACGCAGTATTTT. It encodes CASSEQGGEDTQYF.

At least ten counts were recorded for this clonotype. The chain has TRBV6-2 or TRBV6-3 and TRBJ2-1, with D tentatively TRBD1 (5 bases). Per germline, CDR1 MNHEY and CDR2 SVGEGT. V was shortened by 2 bases and J by 8 bases, with 13 bases between the two germline ends. CDR3 length: 14 amino acids. In nucleotides, the CDR3 is TGTGCCAGCAGTTACGGGGCCACACGGGATGAGCAGTTCTTC. As protein: CASSYGATRDEQFF.

A word on this clonotype: A read error may produce the germline difference seen at one junction end. This sequence joins TRBV6-1 and TRBJ1-5; perhaps TRBD1 as D (6 bases). CDR3 length: 16 amino acids. Germline V gene data show CDR1 as MNHNS and CDR2 as SASEGT. This chain's CDR3 is CASSREWGAEIQPLHF. The CDR3 DNA follows: TGTGCCAGCAGTCGAGAGTGGGGGGCAGAAATCCAGCCCCTGCATTTT.

The CDR3 DNA sequence: TGTGCCAGCAGCCGGGAGCGGTACGAGCAGTACTTC. It encodes CASSRERYEQYF. V gene TRBV7-9 combines with J gene TRBJ2-7, with D perhaps matching TRBD2 (6 bases). The length of the CDR3 is 12 residues. The V gene's germline CDR1 is SEHNR and CDR2 FQNEAQ (reference sequence). With 5 bases removed from V and 4 bases from J, the gap between germline ends came to 9 bases. The full variable domain, with the rest looked up from reference TRBV7-9 and TRBJ2-7, is DTGVSQNPRHKITKRGQNVTFRCDPISEHNRLYWYRQTLGQGPEFLTYFQNEAQLEKSRLLSDRFSAERPKGSFSTLEIQRTEQGDSAMYLCASSRERYEQYFGPGTRLTVT.

This clonotype came up many times. CDR3 DNA sequence: TGTGCCAGCAGTTTAAAGACTGCAACTAATGAAAAACTGTTTTTT. Protein sequence: CASSLKTATNEKLFF. The rearrangement uses TRBV12-3 or TRBV12-4 and TRBJ1-4, with D hard to call. The CDR3 is 15 residues long. The germline V and J ends were trimmed by 2 bases and 0 bases, with 7 bases remaining between them.

The chain couples TRBV29-1 to TRBJ1-2, with 7 bases that match TRBD1. The CDR3 is 13 residues long. The ends lost 8 bases at V and 8 bases at J; junction bases unmatched: 14. The germline gives CDR1 SQVTM, CDR2 ANQGSEA. The CDR3 region has the DNA TGCAGCTCCTTGAGAAGGGGGCTTGGGGGCTACACCTTC. The encoded protein is CSSLRRGLGGYTF.

This clonotype was counted between two and nine times. CDR3 amino acids: CATSKFAGGLDTQYF. The CDR3 DNA follows: TGTGCCACCAGCAAGTTCGCGGGAGGTTTGGATACGCAGTATTTT. The chain carries TRBV15 and TRBJ2-3; 8 bases line up with TRBD2. V lost 4 bases to trimming and J lost 6 bases; unmatched junction nucleotides: 9. The CDR3 is made up of 15 amino acids. The germline V gene encodes CDR1 LNHNV and CDR2 YYDKDF (reference sequence).

This clonotype was picked up a small number of times. The chain recombines TRBV6-2 or TRBV6-3 with TRBJ1-2; D not resolved. The CDR3 contains 12 residues. V was pared by 6 bases and J by 0 bases, with 5 bases between. CDR1 is MNHEY and CDR2 is SVGEGT in the germline V gene. The CDR3, as DNA: TGTGCCAGCAGAACAGCTAACTATGGCTACACCTTC. It yields the protein CASRTANYGYTF.

This clonotype was recorded many times. The rearrangement joins TRBV7-2 to TRBJ2-3, with 11 bases aligning to TRBD2. This CDR3 is built from 19 residues. V was clipped by 0 bases and J by 0 bases; unmatched bases: 8. Germline V gene sequence: CDR1 SGHTA, CDR2 FQGNSA. CDR3 bases: TGTGCCAGCAGCTTAGCTCGGCTAGCGGGGGGCCTTAGCACAGATACGCAGTATTTT. Its translation: CASSLARLAGGLSTDTQYF.

The genes are TRBV7-8 and TRBJ2-3; no firm D call. The CDR3 is 15 residues long. Deletions cut 2 bases from V and 0 bases from J, with 9 bases between. Germline V gene data show CDR1 as SGHVS and CDR2 as FQNEAQ. The CDR3 nucleotides read TGTGCCAGCAGCTTAAACTTCGCCAGCACAGATACGCAGTATTTT. Translating it yields CASSLNFASTDTQYF.

This clonotype appeared many times. This rearrangement joins TRBV11-2 to TRBJ1-1, with D maybe TRBD1 (5 bases). Germline CDR1 is SGHAT and CDR2 is FQNNGV. There are 13 residues in the CDR3. V was clipped by 0 bases and J by 11 bases, with 13 bases between them. The CDR3, as DNA: TGTGCCAGCAGCTTAGAGGGGCGGAAGTACGCTTTCTTT. Translation: CASSLEGRKYAFF.

This clonotype was seen more than once but under ten times. The rearrangement uses TRBV12-3 or TRBV12-4 and TRBJ2-7; D call uncertain. The ends were cut back, 1 base at V and 5 bases at J, with 6 bases in the middle. The CDR3 consists of 12 residues. The CDR3, as DNA: TGTGCCAGCAGTTTAGATGGGGACGAGCAGTACTTC. Protein sequence: CASSLDGDEQYF.